This entry lists 5 T cell receptor beta chains sequenced from one sample in a study of T-cell memory formation after mild COVID-19 (dated by TCRdb to the early 2020s). Receptors were amplified or captured by 5' RACE. Instrument on record: Illumina NovaSeq 6000. The public reads were reanalyzed by TCRdb: fastp trimming at Q25, MiXCR alignment, in-frame beta chains only. One record per CDR3 amino acid sequence lists the most common genes and DNA. This sample is represented by a few hundred thousand distinct CDR3 sequences; 16% of them were singletons. The leading ten clones occupy around a fifth of the sample. What was sequenced was PBMCs or a T cell subset sorted from them (not recorded which). These receptors were obtained from a man in his late teens or twenties who had mild COVID-19 (a few samples of this study predate the infection). The sample titles of this study are shuffled in the database, so cell type and time point are left out; the donor was told from shared clones.

V gene TRBV12-3 or TRBV12-4 combines with J gene TRBJ2-3; 7 bases map to TRBD2. V shed 3 bases, J shed 1 base, and the junction held 4 bases outside the gene matches. The length of the CDR3 is 15 residues. In nucleotides, the CDR3 is TGTGCCAGCAGTTTTGTGGGGGGGGGCACAGATACGCAGTATTTT. Its translation: CASSFVGGGTDTQYF.

This chain joins TRBV18 and TRBJ1-6, with D unclear. V lost 4 bases and J 9 bases, leaving 10 bases between the germline ends. Germline lookup yields CDR1 KGHSH and CDR2 LQKENI. This CDR3 contains 13 residues. The CDR3 nucleotides read TGTGCCAGCTCACGGGCGATAAGTTCACCCCTCCACTTT. Translation gives CASSRAISSPLHF.

The chain employs TRBV7-9 and TRBJ2-3; D unclear. The CDR3 totals 14 residues. Germline V CDR1 and CDR2: SEHNR, FQNEAQ (reference sequence). V was clipped by 2 bases and J by 4 bases, with 10 bases between them. The DNA of the CDR3 is TGTGCCAGCAGCTTATCGTTAGCAGCAGATACGCAGTATTTT. Translation gives CASSLSLAADTQYF.

The V call is TRBV6-5, the J call TRBJ1-2, with TRBD1 matching 10 bases. Germline V gene data show CDR1 as MNHEY and CDR2 as SVGAGI. There are 14 residues in the CDR3. J gave up 8 bases and V 3 bases, and 6 bases lay outside the gene matches. CDR3: CASSYGTGAYGYTF. The CDR3 DNA sequence: TGTGCCAGCAGTTATGGGACAGGGGCTTACGGCTACACCTTC.

This chain links TRBV7-2 with TRBJ2-7; D unclear. The V end lost 5 bases, the J end lost 0 bases, and 8 bases lay between the germline ends. This CDR3 is 13 amino acids long. The germline V gene has CDR1 SGHTA and CDR2 FQGNSA. The CDR3 loop reads CASSPRFSYEQYF. The CDR3 DNA reads as TGTGCCAGCAGCCCCCGCTTCTCCTACGAGCAGTACTTC.